The 26 T cell receptor beta chains presented below share a single source sample, sequenced in a study of blood T cell repertoires in COVID-19. Profiling relied on immunoSEQ multiplex PCR, and the TCRdb table lists in-frame clones only, not all of them. The profile covers about 280,000 clones, with approximately 86% appearing a single time and approximately 2% taken by the ten largest. Sequencing used peripheral blood. The receptors shown here come from a woman aged 25 to 39 who had recovered from COVID-19.

This clone came up once. The gene calls are TRBV5-1 and TRBJ2-3; 11 bases are shared with TRBD2. CDR1 and CDR2 from the germline V gene are SGHRS and YFSETQ. J lost 5 bases, V lost 0 bases, and 2 bases had no gene match. CDR3 size: 15 residues. CDR3 sequence reads: CASSLASGRIDTQYF. The CDR3 nucleotides are TGCGCCAGCAGCTTGGCTAGCGGGAGGATAGATACGCAGTATTTT.

This clone turned up a few times. This chain joins TRBV5-1 and TRBJ2-7, with D possibly matching TRBD1 (5 bases). V was pared by 0 bases and J by 4 bases, with 14 bases between. Germline CDR1 SGHRS, CDR2 YFSETQ. The CDR3 contains 15 residues. The CDR3 spells CASSLDTAGLYEQYF. Here the CDR3 DNA reads TGCGCCAGCAGCTTGGATACGGCAGGGTTATACGAGCAGTACTTC.

The chain carries TRBV6-2 or TRBV6-3 and TRBJ2-7; TRBD1 matches at 8 bases. CDR1 and CDR2 (germline): MNHEY, SVGEGT. This CDR3 has 14 amino acids. V gave up 1 base and J gave up 5 bases; unmatched junction bases: 4. The CDR3 is CASSYFDRGNEQYF. CDR3 DNA: TGTGCCAGCAGTTACTTTGACAGGGGCAACGAGCAGTACTTC.

The V gene is TRBV10-3, the J gene TRBJ1-2; 9 bases align to TRBD1. The CDR3 is 13 residues long. The V gene end was trimmed by 8 bases and the J gene end by 5 bases; junction bases not matched to a gene: 6. Looked up from germline, CDR1 is ENHRY and CDR2 is SYGVKD. The CDR3 coding sequence is TGTGCCATCGAGGACAGGGGTGGTTATGGCTACACCTTC. Its translation: CAIEDRGGYGYTF.

The DNA of the CDR3 is TGTGCTAGTGGTTTGCGGGTTAGCGGGGGGGCCGGCACCGGGGAGCTGTTTTTT. Protein sequence: CASGLRVSGGAGTGELFF. The rearrangement uses TRBV12-5 and TRBJ2-2, with 11 bases identical to TRBD2. V was clipped by 2 bases and J by 4 bases; unmatched bases: 9. Germline V gene data show CDR1 as LGHNT and CDR2 as FRNRAP. This CDR3 is 18 amino acids long.

This clone was seen only a few times. The chain links TRBV5-1 to TRBJ1-3; no reliable D call. The CDR3 is 15 amino acids. CDR1 SGHRS and CDR2 YFSETQ come from the germline V gene. The V end was cut by 0 bases, the J end by 0 bases, with 7 bases between. The CDR3 DNA is TGCGCCAGCAGCTTGGGGTCAGTCTCTGGAAACACCATATATTTT. Translation gives CASSLGSVSGNTIYF.

Worth noting for this clone: Its ends do not fully match the called genes, so a read error is possible. The chain combines TRBV7-2 with TRBJ2-1; 8 nucleotides align to TRBD2. Germline V lookup: CDR1 SGHTA, CDR2 FQGNSA. The CDR3 is 15 amino acids. The CDR3 bases are TGTGCCAGCAGCCTAGCCGGGAGGGCCCACAATGAGCAGTTCTTC. This translates into CASSLAGRAHNEQFF.

This sequence joins TRBV12-5 and TRBJ1-1; D remains ambiguous. This CDR3 contains 14 residues. V gave up 2 bases and J gave up 0 bases, with 7 bases separating them. CDR1 is LGHNT, CDR2 FRNRAP, per germline. The CDR3 sequence is CASGLPTLNTEAFF. CDR3 DNA: TGTGCTAGTGGTTTGCCAACATTGAACACTGAAGCTTTCTTT.

This sequence joins TRBV6-4 and TRBJ2-5; TRBD1 agrees at 7 bases. The junction had 11 bases not matched to a gene; V was cut back by 8 bases and J by 8 bases. The V gene's germline CDR1 is MRHNA and CDR2 SNTAGT. The length of the CDR3 is 13 residues. The CDR3 region is CASHRDSKRTQYF. CDR3 coding DNA: TGTGCCAGCCACAGGGACAGTAAGAGAACCCAGTACTTC.

J is TRBJ2-1 and V is TRBV24-1; a possible D gene is TRBD2 (5 bases). V shed 5 bases and J shed 2 bases, with 9 bases lying between them. The CDR3 covers 14 residues. CDR1 and CDR2 (germline): KGHDR, SFDVKD. The CDR3 is CATSGRGPYNEQFF. The CDR3 nucleotides read TGTGCCACCAGTGGACGAGGGCCCTACAATGAGCAGTTCTTC.

This rearrangement joins TRBV5-8 to TRBJ1-3; no reliable D call. V lost 0 bases, J lost 2 bases, and 6 bases lay in between. Germline values: CDR1 SGHTS, CDR2 YDEGEE. CDR3 size: 14 residues. Here the CDR3 reads CASSLGVAGNTIYF. CDR3 coding DNA: TGTGCCAGCAGCTTGGGAGTAGCTGGAAACACCATATATTTT.

The V and J genes are TRBV6-2 or TRBV6-3 and TRBJ1-2; TRBD1 aligns across 9 bases. This CDR3 region has 15 residues. Germline CDR1 and CDR2: MNHEY and SVGEGT. V was pared by 6 bases and J by 4 bases, with 9 bases of the junction left unmatched. CDR3 nucleotides: TGTGCCAGCAGCGACTGGACAGGGGAAGGCTATGGCTACACCTTC. It codes for CASSDWTGEGYGYTF.

The chain couples TRBV20-1 to TRBJ1-4; TRBD1 is a possible D gene (6 bases). This CDR3 spans 11 amino acids. The germline CDR1 and CDR2 sequences are DFQATT and SNEGSKA (reference sequence). Trimming pared 3 bases from V and 12 bases from J, leaving 11 bases between. CDR3 loop: CSASVGGELFF. CDR3 DNA: TGCAGTGCTAGCGTAGGGGGGGAACTGTTTTTT.

This chain links TRBV7-2 with TRBJ1-2, with no clear D. CDR3 length: 14 residues. Germline loops: CDR1 SGHTA, CDR2 FQGNSA. V lost 7 bases, J lost 4 bases, and 16 bases lay in between. CDR3 DNA sequence: TGTGCCAGCACCCCCGCGAGGGCGTCCTATGGCTACACCTTC. Protein product: CASTPARASYGYTF.

The table lists this clone with a count of one. The rearrangement links TRBV12-3 or TRBV12-4 to TRBJ2-7; D gene unclear. CDR3 size: 12 residues. Deletions cut 8 bases from V and 0 bases from J, with 8 bases between. CDR3 region: CASQASSYEQYF. For the CDR3, the DNA is TGTGCCAGCCAGGCCAGCTCCTACGAGCAGTACTTC.

The J gene is TRBJ1-4, the V gene TRBV7-2, with 8 bases identical to TRBD1. V lost 5 bases, J lost 7 bases, and 9 bases stayed unmatched. Looked up from germline, CDR1 is SGHTA and CDR2 is FQGNSA. The CDR3 covers 15 residues. CDR3 DNA sequence: TGTGCCAGCAGCGATGCCGGGACAGGAGGTGAAAAACTGTTTTTT. This codes for CASSDAGTGGEKLFF.

This chain uses TRBV5-1 with TRBJ2-7; maybe TRBD2 (6 bases). In germline, CDR1 is SGHRS, CDR2 YFSETQ. This CDR3 is 15 amino acids long. Between the trimmed V and J ends, which lost 0 bases and 2 bases, there was a span of 12 bases. In DNA form, the CDR3 reads TGCGCCAGCAGCTTGGCCGGCGGGGATCCCTACGAGCAGTACTTC. The encoded protein is CASSLAGGDPYEQYF.

The chain links TRBV9 to TRBJ1-6; D is perhaps TRBD1 (5 bases). This CDR3 contains 14 residues. Germline loops: CDR1 SGDLS, CDR2 YYNGEE. The ends were cut back, 3 bases at V and 9 bases at J, with 13 bases in the middle. CDR3 sequence reads: CASSGPNRFSPLHF. The DNA of the CDR3 is TGTGCCAGCAGCGGCCCGAACAGGTTTTCACCCCTCCACTTT. The full variable domain, rest sourced from reference TRBV9 and TRBJ1-6, is DSGVTQTPKHLITATGQRVTLRCSPRSGDLSVYWYQQSLDQGLQFLIQYYNGEERAKGNILERFSAQQFPDLHSELNLSSLELGDSALYFCASSGPNRFSPLHFGNGTRLTVT.

The chain links TRBV28 to TRBJ2-3, with 8 bases aligning to TRBD2. This CDR3 contains 14 residues. V lost 5 bases, J lost 2 bases, and 3 bases stayed unmatched. The germline V gene encodes CDR1 MDHEN and CDR2 SYDVKM. This chain's CDR3 is CASSPGGATDTQYF. In nucleotides, the CDR3 is TGTGCCAGCAGTCCGGGGGGGGCCACAGATACGCAGTATTTT.

This clone was seen only once. The rearrangement joins TRBV30 to TRBJ1-2, with D tentatively TRBD1 (6 bases). Germline CDR1 is GTSNPN and CDR2 is SVGIG (reference sequence). CDR3 length: 17 amino acids. V lost 3 bases and J lost 1, with 21 bases in between. For the CDR3, the DNA is TGTGCCTGGAGACGTAGTAGTGAGGACAGTGTTAACTATGGCTACACCTTC. Amino acid sequence: CAWRRSSEDSVNYGYTF.

J is TRBJ2-3 and V is TRBV28; D remains ambiguous. The CDR3 covers 12 residues. Deletions cut 6 bases from V and 3 bases from J, with 7 bases between. Germline-derived CDR1 and CDR2 are MDHEN and SYDVKM. CDR3 sequence (DNA): TGTGCCAGCAGCCTACCGACAGATACGCAGTATTTT. Translation: CASSLPTDTQYF.

This sequence joins TRBV2 and TRBJ1-3; no reliable D call. This CDR3 comprises 12 residues. CDR1 SNHLY and CDR2 FYNNEI come from the germline V gene. Trimming pared 4 bases from V and 2 bases from J, leaving 3 bases between. The CDR3: CASSAAGNTIYF. CDR3 bases: TGTGCCAGCAGTGCGGCTGGAAACACCATATATTTT.

To note about this clone: One junction end disagrees with the germline gene, perhaps due to a read error. The genes are TRBV7-7 and TRBJ2-1; the match to TRBD2 covers 10 bases. Germline CDR1 SSHAT, CDR2 FNYEAQ (reference sequence). This CDR3 contains 15 residues. In nucleotides, the CDR3 is TGTGCTAGCAGCGCTCAACTAGCGGGGAACAATGAGCAGTTCTTC. Protein product: CASSAQLAGNNEQFF. The whole variable domain, remainder taken from reference TRBV7-7 and TRBJ2-1, is GAGVSQSPRYKVTKRGQDVTLRCDPISSHATLYWYQQALGQGPEFLTYFNYEAQPDKSGLPSDRFSAERPEGSISTLTIQRTEQRDSAMYRCASSAQLAGNNEQFFGPGTRLTVL.

CDR3 amino acids: CASQWTANTGELFF. In DNA, the CDR3 is TGTGCCAGCCAATGGACAGCGAACACCGGGGAGCTGTTTTTT. The chain recombines TRBV27 with TRBJ2-2; perhaps TRBD1 as D (6 bases). The V and J ends lost 8 bases and 0 bases respectively, with 10 bases between them. The germline gives CDR1 MNHEY, CDR2 SMNVEV (reference sequence). This CDR3 is built from 14 residues.

J is TRBJ2-2 and V is TRBV28; tentative D call: TRBD2 (6 bases). V shed 7 bases and J shed 2 bases, with 17 bases lying between them. Germline V lookup: CDR1 MDHEN, CDR2 SYDVKM. The CDR3 runs to 16 residues. This CDR3 reads CASNSWGTGNTGELFF. DNA for the CDR3: TGTGCCAGCAATTCATGGGGGACTGGAAACACCGGGGAGCTGTTTTTT.

The chain couples TRBV7-2 to TRBJ2-2; tentative D call: TRBD2 (5 bases). The CDR3 is 14 residues long. The ends were cut back, 5 bases at V and 6 bases at J, with 13 bases in the middle. The germline V gene encodes CDR1 SGHTA and CDR2 FQGNSA. This CDR3 is CASSQGLPAGELFF. CDR3 DNA sequence: TGTGCCAGCAGCCAAGGACTTCCGGCCGGGGAGCTGTTTTTT.